This T cell receptor (beta chain) originates from a study of sequential checkpoint blockade in melanoma (dated by TCRdb to the late 2010s). Concerning the study at large: Using 1:1 randomization, the trial assigned patients either to first-line nivolumab followed by ipilimumab (arm A) or to ipilimumab followed by nivolumab (arm B). Both trial sequences were followed by maintenance nivolumab.

The immunoSEQ Assay was used to immunosequence TCRbeta CDR3 regions from genomic DNA. Prior to high-throughput sequencing, genomic DNA was amplified by bias-controlled multiplex PCR. In the source study's methods: To quantify the absolute abundance of each unique TCRbeta CDR3 region, the sequences were collapsed and filtered. Clonality, defined as 1 minus Pielou's evenness, was calculated using only productive rearrangements. A previously published method was used to identify clones with significantly greater frequencies in on-treatment samples than in baseline samples. TCRdb stores this immuneACCESS table with in-frame sequences only. Part of the clones is absent; in the studies checked, under half of the shortfall reflects unresolved V genes, and no reason is known for the rest. The V and J calls and clone size come from that table; D and trimming were worked out from the DNA. The sample data list tens of thousands of clones, and about 83% of these were observed just once. The ten largest account for 4.5% to 7% of the sample.

The label giving this sample's treatment or condition can be read as: randomized to nivolumab then ipilimumab (arm A) or the reverse (arm B). Prior DNA-damaging chemotherapy had not been received by any trial patient. On a FACS Aria II flow cytometer, live CD3+CD8+ cells that were negative for CD19 and CD56 were sorted from thawed PBMCs. Samples came from patients with melanoma in CheckMate 064, a randomized, open-label phase II trial of sequential checkpoint blockade. Peripheral blood mononuclear cells were collected by leukapheresis, purified using Ficoll-Paque, and frozen in human serum containing about 11% DMSO. Right after sorting, the blood CD3+CD8+ cells were verified to be >95% pure, and DNA extraction followed. About this clone: Its antigen is unknown. One base away there is no much larger clone; base qualities are not given.

What the authors observed across the whole study: Validation of the response-prediction model combining TCR metrics and mutation burden is needed in larger, independent patient cohorts.

The TCR was taken from a human donor with melanoma. The sequences come from CD8+ T cells sorted from blood (inferred from file names), collected from a patient given nivolumab and ipilimumab in sequence.

The bases are TGCGCCAGCAGCCAGACAGGGCATCAGCCCCAGCATTTT. This is translated as CASSQTGHQPQHF. Rearrangement joined TRBV5-1 to TRBJ1-5; a stretch of 7 junction bases matches TRBD1. Counted from cysteine to phenylalanine, this CDR3 has 13 amino acids. The retained sequence is limited to the CDR3, 39 bases, with the frame set at the first base. The germline V gene gives CDR1 as SGHRS and CDR2 as YFSETQ. V ends up 4 bases short and J 5 bases short, with an unmatched junction base count of 3.